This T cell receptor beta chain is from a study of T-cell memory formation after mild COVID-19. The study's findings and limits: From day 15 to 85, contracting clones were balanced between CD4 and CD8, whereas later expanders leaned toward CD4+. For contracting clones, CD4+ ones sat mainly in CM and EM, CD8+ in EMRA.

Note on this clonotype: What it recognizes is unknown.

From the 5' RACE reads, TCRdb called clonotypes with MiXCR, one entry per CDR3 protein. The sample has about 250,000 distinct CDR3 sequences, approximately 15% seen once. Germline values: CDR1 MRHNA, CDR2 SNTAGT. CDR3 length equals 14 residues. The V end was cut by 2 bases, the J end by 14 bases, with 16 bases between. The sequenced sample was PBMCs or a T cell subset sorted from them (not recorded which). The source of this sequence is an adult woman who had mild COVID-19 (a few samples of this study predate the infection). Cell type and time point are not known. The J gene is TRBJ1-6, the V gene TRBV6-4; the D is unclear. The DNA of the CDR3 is TGTGCCAGCAGTGACCCCGACCCGCCCTCAGCCCTCCACTTT. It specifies CASSDPDPPSALHF.